The rows below give T cell receptor beta chains drawn from one sample of a study of blood T cell repertoires in COVID-19. Assay: immunoSEQ multiplex PCR; the TCRdb copy retains only in-frame clones and omits some. This sample yields some 270,000 clones, of which nearly 90% are seen a single time; approximately 5% belongs to the top ten. The sequenced material came from peripheral blood. These receptors were obtained from a woman aged 40 to 55 who had recovered from COVID-19. Each CDR3 is given with its conserved first and last residue. The D gene is left open where the match is weak. The size entry is marked missing in some rows and otherwise reads once, few, many or a size class.

>TRBD2|NA|TRBV7-2|TRBJ2-5
TGTGCCAGCAGCTTAAGGCTAGCGGGAGCAGGAGAGACCCAGTACTTC
CASSLRLAGAGETQYF
>TRBD2|NA|TRBV13|TRBJ2-1
TGTGCCAGCAGCCGAGGCGGGGGGCCATACAATGAGCAGTTCTTC
CASSRGGGPYNEQFF
>TRBD2|NA|TRBV5-1|TRBJ2-2
TGCGCCAGCAGCTTCGTAGCGGGAGATAACACCGGGGAGCTGTTTTTT
CASSFVAGDNTGELFF
>TRBD2|NA|TRBV5-1|TRBJ2-5
TGCGCCAGCAGCTTAGACGGGGGGGTCGAGACCCAGTACTTC
CASSLDGGVETQYF
>TRBD2|NA|TRBV5-4|TRBJ2-1
TGTGCCAGCAGTTCCGGGGGGGCGAGCTCCTACAATGAGCAGTTCTTC
CASSSGGASSYNEQFF
>NA|NA|TRBV30|TRBJ2-5
TGTGCCTGGAGTCGGCAGGTATCTCAAGAGACCCAGTACTTC
CAWSRQVSQETQYF
>NA|NA|TRBV5-5|TRBJ1-2
TGTGCCAGCAGCTTGATCGGGGTCTCTGGCTACACCTTC
CASSLIGVSGYTF
>TRBD2|NA|TRBV24-1|TRBJ2-3
TGTGCCACCAGTGGGGGAGGGATACAAGCAGATACGCAGTATTTT
CATSGGGIQADTQYF
>NA|once|TRBV18|TRBJ2-5
TGTGCCAGCTCACCGGAGCAGGAGACCCAGTACTTC
CASSPEQETQYF
>NA|NA|TRBV5-1|TRBJ2-7
TGCGCCAGCAGCTTATCAGGGGGGCCCGAGCAGTACTTC
CASSLSGGPEQYF
>TRBD1|once|TRBV6-5|TRBJ1-2
TGTGCCAGCAGTTACGTGGCAGGGGGCCCCTATGGCTACACCTTC
CASSYVAGGPYGYTF
>NA|NA|TRBV27|TRBJ2-3
TGTGCCAGCAGTCCGCCGATGGCTGCTAGCACAGATACGCAGTATTTT
CASSPPMAASTDTQYF
>NA|NA|TRBV7-2|TRBJ2-3
TGTGCCAGCAGCTTCGGGATCGGCACAGATACGCAGTATTTT
CASSFGIGTDTQYF
>TRBD1|NA|TRBV10-1|TRBJ2-3
TGCGCCAGCAGTGAGCAGGGGGATGAGGATACGCAGTATTTT
CASSEQGDEDTQYF
>TRBD1|NA|TRBV7-9|TRBJ2-5
TGTGCCAGCAGCTTTTCACAGGGGGCCCAAGAGACCCAGTACTTC
CASSFSQGAQETQYF
>TRBD2|NA|TRBV5-1|TRBJ2-2
TGCGCCAGCAGCTTGGATCTAGCGGGAATCTCGACCGGGGAGCTGTTTTTT
CASSLDLAGISTGELFF
>NA|NA|TRBV6-5|TRBJ2-1
TGTGCCAGCAGTAAACGTCGGGAGCAGTTCTTC
CASSKRREQFF
>TRBD1|NA|TRBV18|TRBJ2-1
TGTGCCAGCTCTCCCGGGACAGTGCTATACAATGAGCAGTTCTTC
CASSPGTVLYNEQFF
>NA|NA|TRBV18|TRBJ1-1
TGTGCCAGCTCACCACCAGAGCTCACTGAAGCTTTCTTT
CASSPPELTEAFF